Listed here are 15 T cell receptor beta chains from one sample, sequenced in a study of T cell responses to AZD1222 COVID-19 vaccine. TCRdb's table, derived via immunoSEQ multiplex PCR, lists solely in-frame clones and lacks some. This sample has 130,000 or so clones, with 90% found just once. Sequenced material: peripheral blood, taken on day 0 of AZD1222 vaccination. The receptors here all came from an adult in good health.

This chain links TRBV5-8 with TRBJ1-5; D gene unclear. CDR1 is SGHTS and CDR2 is YDEGEE in the germline V gene. CDR3 length equals 11 residues. Trimming cost V 7 bases and J 4 bases, with 6 bases left between them. CDR3 nucleotide sequence: TGTGCCAGCCTCCTTAATCAGCCCCAGCATTTT. Encoded protein: CASLLNQPQHF.

J is TRBJ2-2 and V is TRBV6-2 or TRBV6-3; 8 nucleotides line up with TRBD2. The trim removed 7 bases at V and 3 bases at J, leaving 10 bases unmatched. This CDR3 region has 16 residues. Per germline, CDR1 MNHEY and CDR2 SVGEGT. DNA of the CDR3: TGTGCCAGCACCCCGGGGGGGGCGTGGGACACCGGGGAGCTGTTTTTT. Protein sequence: CASTPGGAWDTGELFF.

The genes are TRBV29-1 and TRBJ1-1, with D possibly matching TRBD1 (5 bases). This CDR3 has 12 amino acids. Per the germline V gene, CDR1 is SQVTM and CDR2 is ANQGSEA. The CDR3 loop reads CTTRDGNTEAFF. The CDR3 nucleotides read TGCACGACCCGGGACGGGAACACTGAAGCTTTCTTT.

The chain employs TRBV5-1 and TRBJ1-5, with 10 positions matching TRBD1. The V gene end was trimmed by 4 bases and the J gene end by 5 bases; junction bases not matched to a gene: 15. Germline assignment: CDR1 SGHRS and CDR2 YFSETQ. The CDR3 is 18 amino acids. CDR3 bases: TGCGCCAGCAGCGTAGGGTGGGATGACAGGGGGCATTATCAGCCCCAGCATTTT. Encoded protein: CASSVGWDDRGHYQPQHF.

This chain links TRBV4-3 with TRBJ1-3; D is undetermined. CDR3 length: 15 residues. CDR1 and CDR2 from the germline V gene are LGHNA and YSLEER. Deletions cut 1 base from V and 0 bases from J, with 7 bases between. The CDR3 loop is CASSQGASSGNTIYF. In DNA, the CDR3 is TGCGCCAGCAGCCAAGGCGCTAGCTCTGGAAACACCATATATTTT.

The chain couples TRBV5-8 to TRBJ2-1; D gene uncertain. V gave up 1 base and J gave up 3 bases, with 8 bases separating them. The CDR3 has 14 residues. From germline, CDR1 is SGHTS and CDR2 YDEGEE. The CDR3 is CASSLRLFYNEQFF. The CDR3 region has the DNA TGTGCCAGCAGCTTGAGGCTTTTCTACAATGAGCAGTTCTTC.

The chain couples TRBV4-2 to TRBJ1-1; D is ambiguous. The CDR3 totals 11 residues. Germline V gene data show CDR1 as LGHNA and CDR2 as YNFKEQ. The ends were cut back, 4 bases at V and 8 bases at J, with 8 bases in the middle. CDR3 region: CASSLNLEAFF. The CDR3 nucleotides are TGTGCCAGCAGCCTAAATTTAGAAGCTTTCTTT.

The DNA for the CDR3 is TGCGCCAGCAGCTTGGTAGGGGGCGATAATTCACCCCTCCACTTT. It yields the protein CASSLVGGDNSPLHF. The V call is TRBV5-1, the J call TRBJ1-6, with 7 nucleotides matching TRBD1. The V and J ends lost 0 bases and 5 bases, in that order; junction bases with no gene match: 2. The CDR3 is 15 residues long. CDR1 is SGHRS and CDR2 is YFSETQ in the germline V gene.

This chain uses TRBV11-2 with TRBJ1-1, with D possibly TRBD1 on 6 matching bases. Trimming shortened V by 10 bases and J by 3 bases, and 21 bases separated the two germline ends. CDR3 size: 15 residues. Germline V gene data show CDR1 as SGHAT and CDR2 as FQNNGV. CDR3 DNA: TGTGCCACCAAGGGGGAGAATGGAGGGGACACTGAAGCTTTCTTT. As protein: CATKGENGGDTEAFF.

The chain recombines TRBV27 with TRBJ1-5, with D unclear. The length of the CDR3 is 15 residues. V was trimmed by 6 bases and J by 0 bases, leaving 12 bases between them. Germline CDR1 reads MNHEY; CDR2 reads SMNVEV (reference sequence). CDR3 DNA: TGTGCCAGCAGAACCTGGACGGATAGCAATCAGCCCCAGCATTTT. Protein sequence: CASRTWTDSNQPQHF.

The V call is TRBV2, the J call TRBJ1-4, with a possible D match to TRBD1 (6 bases). The CDR3 is made up of 13 amino acids. Per germline, CDR1 SNHLY and CDR2 FYNNEI. V dropped 11 bases and J dropped 3 bases, with 13 bases sitting between them. The CDR3 bases are TGTGCCGTACCACAGGGCCCTAATGAAAAACTGTTTTTT. Encoded protein: CAVPQGPNEKLFF.

This clone was detected only once. The gene calls are TRBV18 and TRBJ2-5; TRBD2 is a possible D gene (7 bases). The CDR3 runs to 16 residues. Germline CDR1 and CDR2: KGHSH and LQKENI. Deletions cut 2 bases from V and 5 bases from J, with 18 bases between. CDR3 protein: CASSPRRNREGETQYF. The CDR3 nucleotides read TGTGCCAGCTCACCAAGGAGAAACAGGGAGGGGGAGACCCAGTACTTC.

This chain joins TRBV27 and TRBJ1-3; D may be TRBD1 (6 bases). In germline, CDR1 is MNHEY, CDR2 SMNVEV (reference sequence). V lost 6 bases and J lost 0, with 12 bases in between. The CDR3 runs to 15 residues. In DNA form, the CDR3 reads TGTGCCAGCAGGCCTGGGACAATCTCTGGAAACACCATATATTTT. Residues: CASRPGTISGNTIYF.

This chain joins TRBV7-2 and TRBJ1-5, with D perhaps TRBD1 (5 bases). Germline lookup yields CDR1 SGHTA and CDR2 FQGNSA. V was trimmed by 0 bases and J by 2 bases, leaving 8 bases between them. The CDR3 totals 15 residues. This CDR3 is CASSLARGGNQPQHF. DNA of the CDR3: TGTGCCAGCAGCTTAGCTCGGGGGGGCAATCAGCCCCAGCATTTT.

With respect to this clone: This sample also contains other DNA sequences that code for the same CDR3. This rearrangement joins TRBV28 to TRBJ1-5; D not certain. V gave up 3 bases and J gave up 2 bases, with 8 bases separating them. This CDR3 has 14 amino acids. The germline CDR1 and CDR2 sequences are MDHEN and SYDVKM. The CDR3 reads CASSLGGGNQPQHF. The CDR3 DNA follows: TGTGCCAGCAGTTTGGGTGGGGGCAATCAGCCCCAGCATTTT.